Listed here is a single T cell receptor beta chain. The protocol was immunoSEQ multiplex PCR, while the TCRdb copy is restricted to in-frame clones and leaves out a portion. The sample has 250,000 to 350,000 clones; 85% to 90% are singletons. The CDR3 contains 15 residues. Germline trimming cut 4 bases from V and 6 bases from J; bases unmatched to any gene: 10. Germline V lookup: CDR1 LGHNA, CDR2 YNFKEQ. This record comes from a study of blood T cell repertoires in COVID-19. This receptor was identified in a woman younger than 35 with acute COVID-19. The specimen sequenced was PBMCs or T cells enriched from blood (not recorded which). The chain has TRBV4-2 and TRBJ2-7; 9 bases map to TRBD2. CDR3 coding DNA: TGTGCCAGCAGCCCAGATAGCGGGAGATTTTCCGAGCAGTACTTC. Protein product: CASSPDSGRFSEQYF.